Shown below are 2 T cell receptor beta chains from a single sample sequenced in a study of beta chain features in type 1 diabetes. All of the isolated RNA was reverse transcribed, so expressed TCRB transcripts were sequenced. This table comes from immunoSEQ multiplex PCR, and its TCRdb copy is limited to in-frame clones, with some not included. Here the sample spans 450,000 to 600,000 clones, about 32% being singletons. Material for sequencing was naive CD4+ T cells from blood. These receptors came from a man aged 18 to 30 in good health.

This chain joins TRBV5-1 and TRBJ2-3, with D unresolved. The CDR3 sequence is 14 residues long. Germline assignment: CDR1 SGHRS and CDR2 YFSETQ. V lost 0 bases and J 1 base, leaving 6 bases between the germline ends. DNA of the CDR3: TGCGCCAGCAGCTTGGCTAAGGGCACAGATACGCAGTATTTT. This encodes CASSLAKGTDTQYF.

This rearrangement joins TRBV30 to TRBJ1-1; D is perhaps TRBD1 (5 bases). The CDR3 spans 13 residues. Germline-derived CDR1 and CDR2 are GTSNPN and SVGIG (reference sequence). The germline V and J ends were trimmed by 1 base and 7 bases, with 13 bases remaining between them. The CDR3 is CAWSGRVYGEAFF. The CDR3 bases are TGTGCCTGGAGTGGCAGGGTATACGGTGAAGCTTTCTTT.